The 18 T cell receptor beta chains in this list originate from one sample, sequenced in a study of sequential checkpoint blockade in melanoma. The assay was immunoSEQ multiplex PCR, and TCRdb's table has in-frame clones only and misses some. The sample lists about 37,000 clones, 32% seen once, with less than 2% in the top ten. Stated treatment: randomized to nivolumab then ipilimumab (arm A) or the reverse (arm B). The material sequenced was tumor tissue (inferred from file names), taken from a patient given nivolumab and ipilimumab in sequence. Receptors were obtained from a human donor with melanoma.

Ten or more counts support this clone. This chain links TRBV9 with TRBJ1-1, with 9 nucleotides matching TRBD1. This CDR3 has 15 residues. The germline CDR1 and CDR2 sequences are SGDLS and YYNGEE. V lost 0 bases to trimming and J lost 6 bases; unmatched junction nucleotides: 6. As DNA, the CDR3 is TGTGCCAGCAGCGTAGGAGGGACAGGGTCCCCTGAAGCTTTCTTT. Amino acids: CASSVGGTGSPEAFF.

The V call is TRBV30, the J call TRBJ2-7; D ambiguous. The germline V and J ends were trimmed by 4 bases and 6 bases, with 19 bases remaining between them. The CDR3 is made up of 14 amino acids. CDR1 is GTSNPN, CDR2 SVGIG, per germline (reference sequence). CDR3 DNA: TGTGCCTGGATAAGGAAAACTCCTGGCGGCGAGCAGTACTTC. Translating gives CAWIRKTPGGEQYF.

This clone was counted a few times. The chain recombines TRBV4-1 with TRBJ2-5, with D tentatively TRBD1 (6 bases). Trimming cost V 4 bases and J 5 bases, with 26 bases left between them. The CDR3 is 18 residues long. Germline V gives CDR1 MGHRA, CDR2 YSYEKL. Here the CDR3 reads CASSPRVDGAKRGETQYF. In DNA, the CDR3 is TGCGCCAGCAGCCCCCGAGTGGACGGGGCTAAAAGGGGGGAGACCCAGTACTTC.

CDR3 nucleotides: TGTGCCAGCTCACCACCGGCAGGCTGGAACTATGGCTACACCTTC. This gives the protein CASSPPAGWNYGYTF. The rearrangement links TRBV18 to TRBJ1-2; D is unresolved. From germline, CDR1 is KGHSH and CDR2 LQKENI. The V gene lost 0 bases and the J gene lost 2 bases, with 10 bases spanning the gap. This CDR3 comprises 15 residues.

The V gene is TRBV6-8, the J gene TRBJ2-3, with 7 positions matching TRBD2. The ends lost 5 bases at V and 2 bases at J; junction bases unmatched: 7. The germline CDR1 and CDR2 sequences are MNHGY and SAAAGT. The CDR3 contains 15 residues. The CDR3 DNA reads as TGTGCCAGCAGTATGGTCGGGGGGACCACAGATACGCAGTATTTT. Amino acids: CASSMVGGTTDTQYF.

The rearrangement links TRBV28 to TRBJ2-3; 9 bases agree with TRBD2. The CDR3 spans 14 residues. Losses at the gene ends were 7 bases for V and 3 bases for J; bases not matched to a gene: 5. The germline V gene encodes CDR1 MDHEN and CDR2 SYDVKM. CDR3 DNA sequence: TGTGCCAGCACTCCGGGACTAGCTACAGATACGCAGTATTTT. Its protein product is CASTPGLATDTQYF.

This chain connects TRBV25-1 to TRBJ2-6; D not resolved. Per the germline V gene, CDR1 is MGHDK and CDR2 is SYGVNS. The CDR3 is 16 amino acids. V gave up 1 base and J gave up 2 bases, with 9 bases separating them. The CDR3 DNA is TGTGCCAGCAGTGAATTGGGCAGGACTGGGGCCAACGTCCTGACTTTC. Encoded protein: CASSELGRTGANVLTF.

The rearrangement joins TRBV18 to TRBJ2-3; tentative D call: TRBD1 (5 bases). The V end was cut by 4 bases, the J end by 4 bases, with 15 bases between. The CDR3 sequence is 15 residues long. CDR1 KGHSH and CDR2 LQKENI come from the germline V gene. CDR3 sequence reads: CASSRSILGADTQYF. DNA for the CDR3: TGTGCCAGCTCACGTAGCATTTTAGGGGCAGATACGCAGTATTTT.

This clone was seen a single time. The genes are TRBV19 and TRBJ1-5; 7 nucleotides align to TRBD1. Germline loops: CDR1 LNHDA, CDR2 SQIVND (reference sequence). J gave up 6 bases and V 9 bases, and 8 bases lay outside the gene matches. The CDR3 is 13 residues long. This CDR3 is CASEDRSGQPQHF. In DNA form, the CDR3 reads TGTGCCAGCGAGGACAGGTCGGGTCAGCCCCAGCATTTT. The complete variable domain, with remaining parts taken from reference TRBV19 and TRBJ1-5, reads DGGITQSPKYLFRKEGQNVTLSCEQNLNHDAMYWYRQDPGQGLRLIYYSQIVNDFQKGDIAEGYSVSREKKESFPLTVTSAQKNPTAFYLCASEDRSGQPQHFGDGTRLSIL.

The V and J genes are TRBV29-1 and TRBJ2-4, with D perhaps TRBD2 (6 bases). This CDR3 region has 16 residues. The germline gives CDR1 SQVTM, CDR2 ANQGSEA. V was clipped by 3 bases and J by 3 bases, with 18 bases between them. As DNA, the CDR3 is TGCAGCGTTGATTCCGCGGGGTGGGCAGGCAAAAACATTCAGTACTTC. This encodes CSVDSAGWAGKNIQYF.

The rearrangement links TRBV11-3 to TRBJ2-1; 11 bases line up with TRBD1. CDR3 length: 15 amino acids. Trimming at V came to 7 bases and at J to 10 bases, leaving 12 bases not matched to a gene. The V gene's germline CDR1 is SGHNT and CDR2 YENEEA. The CDR3, as DNA: TGTGCCAGCACGCTCTTCGGACAGGGGGCAGGGGAGCAGTTCTTC. Translating it yields CASTLFGQGAGEQFF.

This rearrangement joins TRBV6-8 to TRBJ2-5; 11 nucleotides line up with TRBD2. CDR3 length: 15 amino acids. Unmatched junction bases numbered 3, after V lost 4 bases and J lost 2 bases. Germline CDR1 reads MNHGY; CDR2 reads SAAAGT. The CDR3 reads CASSFLAGGQETQYF. The CDR3, as DNA: TGTGCCAGCAGTTTTCTAGCGGGGGGACAAGAGACCCAGTACTTC.

This clone has a handful of counts. The junction departs from germline at one end; a sequencing error may be responsible. The rearrangement uses TRBV6-8 and TRBJ2-7; TRBD1 is a possible D gene (5 bases). CDR1 and CDR2 from the germline V gene are MNHGY and SAAAGT. The CDR3 has 12 residues. Here the CDR3 DNA reads TGTGCCAGCAGTTACTCGACCCCAGGGTGGTGGTTC. Amino acids: CASSYSTPGWWF.

The J gene is TRBJ2-3, the V gene TRBV12-5, with 7 bases that match TRBD2. This CDR3 region has 17 residues. Germline CDR1 and CDR2: LGHNT and FRNRAP. The CDR3 spells CASTYRLAQRYTDTQYF. CDR3 DNA: TGTGCCAGCACCTATCGACTAGCTCAACGCTACACAGATACGCAGTATTTT.

In this sample, this clone turned up a few times. The chain recombines TRBV19 with TRBJ2-1; perhaps TRBD1 as D (6 bases). There are 14 residues in the CDR3. Germline CDR1 reads LNHDA; CDR2 reads SQIVND (reference sequence). The V gene lost 5 bases and the J gene lost 4 bases, with 12 bases spanning the gap. The CDR3 spells CASSVGTQYNEQFF. In nucleotides, the CDR3 is TGTGCCAGTAGTGTCGGGACACAATACAATGAGCAGTTCTTC.

V is TRBV11-3 and J is TRBJ1-3; D possibly corresponds to TRBD1 (5 bases). The germline V and J ends were trimmed by 0 bases and 1 base, with 7 bases remaining between them. The CDR3 sequence is 15 residues long. CDR1 is SGHNT and CDR2 is YENEEA in the germline V gene. This CDR3 is CASSLEGASGNTIYF. CDR3 nucleotide sequence: TGTGCCAGCAGCTTAGAAGGGGCGTCTGGAAACACCATATATTTT.

This chain joins TRBV19 and TRBJ1-5; the D gene is possibly TRBD1 (6 bases). The CDR3 sequence is 15 residues long. Trimming took off 3 bases at V and 3 bases at J, with 12 bases between the two ends. Germline V gene sequence: CDR1 LNHDA, CDR2 SQIVND (reference sequence). The CDR3 DNA follows: TGTGCCAGTAGTATGGGGGGCAGATCCAATCAGCCCCAGCATTTT. It is translated as CASSMGGRSNQPQHF.

This chain links TRBV19 with TRBJ2-7; TRBD1 matches 7 bases. Germline lookup yields CDR1 LNHDA and CDR2 SQIVND (reference sequence). V trimming: 4 bases; J trimming: 7 bases; junction bases outside the gene matches: 1. This CDR3 comprises 11 residues. CDR3 nucleotides: TGTGCCAGTAGTAGGACAGGAGAGCAGTACTTC. Translating gives CASSRTGEQYF.